This TCR beta chain was identified in a study of blood T cells in healthy people across ages. Study background: T cells yielded about one barcoded beta molecule per two cells through template switching. Study-wide results and limits: Age advanced and TCR beta diversity per million T cells fell, roughly linearly.

Primed by a sample-barcoded 5' primer and a J-beta primer mix, a second PCR proceeded for 7 to 11 cycles. The yield of each sample was at least 3 million CDR3-containing paired-end reads. TCRdb ran MiXCR on the 5' RACE reads and lists one entry per CDR3 protein. Found here are some 710,000 distinct CDR3 sequences, approximately 22% of them singletons; the top ten hold around a fifth. This clonotype was seen more than once but under ten times. Antigen specificity is unknown. The CDR3 is 18 residues long. The V gene end was trimmed by 0 bases and the J gene end by 3 bases; junction bases not matched to a gene: 14. Germline CDR1 and CDR2: WNHNN and SYGVQD (reference sequence).

The clonotype was recovered from a man aged 65 to 85 in good health. The sequenced sample consisted of blood. The rearrangement uses TRBV10-1 and TRBJ2-7; TRBD2 matches 7 bases. The CDR3 loop reads CASSESDGLGDYVYEQYF. CDR3 coding DNA: TGCGCCAGCAGTGAGTCAGACGGACTAGGGGATTACGTCTACGAGCAGTACTTC.